Sequencing of this T cell receptor (beta chain) was carried out in a study of blood T cell repertoires in COVID-19. About the research overall: Collection of acute and convalescent COVID-19 samples took place in the United States, Italy and Spain.

Per the study methods: The authors estimated nucleated cell counts from reference gene primer amplification. Sequencing used immunoSEQ multiplex PCR; TCRdb keeps in-frame clones, though not all of them. The V and J calls and clone size are taken from that table; D and trimming were inferred from the DNA. The table lists roughly 350,000 clones, about 90% of them singletons, with about 10% in the top ten. V lost 0 bases to trimming and J lost 6 bases; unmatched junction nucleotides: 9. There are 17 residues in the CDR3. Germline CDR1 is GTSNPN and CDR2 is SVGIG (reference sequence). The rearrangement links TRBV30 to TRBJ2-1, with TRBD2 matching over 12 bases. This receptor was taken from a young woman with COVID-19, enrolled during active disease. Sequencing was done on a sample of peripheral blood. As DNA, the CDR3 is TGTGCCTGGAGTGTACTACCTGGACTAGCGGGGAGCAATGAGCAGTTCTTC. Its translation is CAWSVLPGLAGSNEQFF.